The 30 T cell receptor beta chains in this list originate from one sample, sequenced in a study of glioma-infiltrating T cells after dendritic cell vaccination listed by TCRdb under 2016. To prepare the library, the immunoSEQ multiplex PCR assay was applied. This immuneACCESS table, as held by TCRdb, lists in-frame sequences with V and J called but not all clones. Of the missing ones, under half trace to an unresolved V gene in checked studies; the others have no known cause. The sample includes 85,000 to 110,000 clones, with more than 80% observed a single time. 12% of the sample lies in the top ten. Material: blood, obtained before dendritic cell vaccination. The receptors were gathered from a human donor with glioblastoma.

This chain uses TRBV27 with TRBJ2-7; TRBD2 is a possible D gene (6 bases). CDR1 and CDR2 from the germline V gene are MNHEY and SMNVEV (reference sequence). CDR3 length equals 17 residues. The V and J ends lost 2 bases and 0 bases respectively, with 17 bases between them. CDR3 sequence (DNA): TGTGCCAGCAGTTTAAAGGGCGGCGGGGATAGCTCCTACGAGCAGTACTTC. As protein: CASSLKGGGDSSYEQYF.

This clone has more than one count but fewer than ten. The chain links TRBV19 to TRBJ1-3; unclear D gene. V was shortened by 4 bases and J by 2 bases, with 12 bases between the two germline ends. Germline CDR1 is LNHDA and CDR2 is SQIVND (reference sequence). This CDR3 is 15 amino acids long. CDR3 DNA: TGTGCCAGTAGTACCACCGTTGGGCCTGGAAACACCATATATTTT. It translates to CASSTTVGPGNTIYF.

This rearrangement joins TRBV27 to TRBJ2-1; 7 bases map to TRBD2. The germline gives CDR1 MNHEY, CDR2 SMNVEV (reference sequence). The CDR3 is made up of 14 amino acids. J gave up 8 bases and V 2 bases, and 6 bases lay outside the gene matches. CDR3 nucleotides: TGTGCCAGCAGTTTAGGCGGGGGAGTGGATGAGCAGTTCTTC. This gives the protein CASSLGGGVDEQFF.

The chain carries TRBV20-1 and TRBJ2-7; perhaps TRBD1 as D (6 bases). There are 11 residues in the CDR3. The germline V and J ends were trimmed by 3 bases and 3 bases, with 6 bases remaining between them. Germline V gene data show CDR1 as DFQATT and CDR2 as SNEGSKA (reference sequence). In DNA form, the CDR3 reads TGCAGTGCTAGCAGGGGCTACGAGCAGTACTTC. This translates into CSASRGYEQYF.

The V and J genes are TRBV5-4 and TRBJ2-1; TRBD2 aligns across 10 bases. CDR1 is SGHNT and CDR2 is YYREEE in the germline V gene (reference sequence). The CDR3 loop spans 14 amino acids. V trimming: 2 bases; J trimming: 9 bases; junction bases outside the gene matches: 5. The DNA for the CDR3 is TGTGCCAGCAGCTTTGCACTAGCGGGGCCTGAGCAGTTCTTC. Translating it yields CASSFALAGPEQFF. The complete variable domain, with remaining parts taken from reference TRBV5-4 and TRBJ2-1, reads ETGVTQSPTHLIKTRGQQVTLRCSSQSGHNTVSWYQQALGQGPQFIFQYYREEENGRGNFPPRFSGLQFPNYSSELNVNALELDDSALYLCASSFALAGPEQFFGPGTRLTVL.

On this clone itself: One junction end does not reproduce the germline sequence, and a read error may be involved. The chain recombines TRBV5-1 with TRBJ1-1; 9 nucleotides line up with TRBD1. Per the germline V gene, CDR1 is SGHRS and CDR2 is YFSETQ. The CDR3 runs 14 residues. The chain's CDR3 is CASGLDRGDTEAFF. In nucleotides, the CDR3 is TGCGCCAGCGGCTTGGACAGGGGTGACACTGAAGCTTTCTTT.

The CDR3 loop is CASNQGTVSYEQYF. DNA of the CDR3: TGTGCCAGCAACCAGGGGACAGTATCCTACGAGCAGTACTTC. The chain carries TRBV7-6 and TRBJ2-7, with 7 bases fitting TRBD1. CDR1 is SGHVS, CDR2 FNYEAQ, per germline. The CDR3 length is 14 residues. The V and J ends lost 7 bases and 1 base, in that order; junction bases with no gene match: 7.

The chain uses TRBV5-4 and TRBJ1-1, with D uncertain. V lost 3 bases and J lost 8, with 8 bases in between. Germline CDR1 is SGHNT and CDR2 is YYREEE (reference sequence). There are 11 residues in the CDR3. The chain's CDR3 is CASSWGGEAFF. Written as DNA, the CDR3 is TGTGCCAGCAGCTGGGGAGGGGAAGCTTTCTTT.

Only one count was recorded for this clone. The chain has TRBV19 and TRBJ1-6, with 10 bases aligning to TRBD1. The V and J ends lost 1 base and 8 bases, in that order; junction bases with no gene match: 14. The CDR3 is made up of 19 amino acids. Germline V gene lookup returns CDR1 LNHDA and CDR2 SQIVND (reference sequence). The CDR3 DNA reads TGTGCCAGTAGTATAGGGCCCGGGACAGGGGTTCTTGATCATTCACCCCTCCACTTT. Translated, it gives CASSIGPGTGVLDHSPLHF.

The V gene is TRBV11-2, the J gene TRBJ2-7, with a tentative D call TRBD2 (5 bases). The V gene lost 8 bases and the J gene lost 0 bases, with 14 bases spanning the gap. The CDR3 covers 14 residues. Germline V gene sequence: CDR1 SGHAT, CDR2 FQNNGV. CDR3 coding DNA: TGTGCCAGCCAGCTGAGGGCCATCTCCTACGAGCAGTACTTC. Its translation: CASQLRAISYEQYF.

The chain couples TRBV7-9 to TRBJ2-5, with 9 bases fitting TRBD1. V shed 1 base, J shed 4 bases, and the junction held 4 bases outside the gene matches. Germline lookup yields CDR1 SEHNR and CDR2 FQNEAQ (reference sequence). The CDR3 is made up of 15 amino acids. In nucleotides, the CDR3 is TGTGCCAGCAGCTTAGGGGACAGGGTAGGAGAGACCCAGTACTTC. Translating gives CASSLGDRVGETQYF.

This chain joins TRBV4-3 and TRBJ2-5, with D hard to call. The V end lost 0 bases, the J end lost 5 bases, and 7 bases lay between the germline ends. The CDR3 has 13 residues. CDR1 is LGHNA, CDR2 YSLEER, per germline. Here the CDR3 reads CASSQDPQETQYF. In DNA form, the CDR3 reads TGCGCCAGCAGCCAAGATCCTCAGGAGACCCAGTACTTC.

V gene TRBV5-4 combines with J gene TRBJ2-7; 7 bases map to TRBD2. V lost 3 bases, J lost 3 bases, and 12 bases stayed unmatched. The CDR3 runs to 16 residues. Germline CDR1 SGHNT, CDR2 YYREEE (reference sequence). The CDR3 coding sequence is TGTGCCAGCAGCTCGACCCAGGATGCGGGGGTCTACGAGCAGTACTTC. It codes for CASSSTQDAGVYEQYF.

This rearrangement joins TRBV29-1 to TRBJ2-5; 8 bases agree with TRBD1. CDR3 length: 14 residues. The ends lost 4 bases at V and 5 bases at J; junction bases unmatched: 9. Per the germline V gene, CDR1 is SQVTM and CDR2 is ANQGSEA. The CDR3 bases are TGCAGCGTTGGTCCTCGACAGGGGAGGGAGACCCAGTACTTC. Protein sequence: CSVGPRQGRETQYF.

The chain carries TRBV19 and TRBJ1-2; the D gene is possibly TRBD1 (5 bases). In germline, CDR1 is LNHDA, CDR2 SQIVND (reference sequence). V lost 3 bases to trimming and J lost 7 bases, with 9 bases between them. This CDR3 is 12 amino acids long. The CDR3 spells CASSIRQGGYTF. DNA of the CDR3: TGTGCCAGTAGTATCAGGCAGGGTGGCTACACCTTC.

The CDR3 loop is CASSLRHSYEQYF. The CDR3 DNA follows: TGTGCCAGCAGCCTGAGACACTCCTACGAGCAGTACTTC. J is TRBJ2-7 and V is TRBV11-3; no clear D gene. CDR3 length: 13 amino acids. Germline CDR1 SGHNT, CDR2 YENEEA. Trimming took 5 bases from V and 0 from J, leaving 8 bases between them.

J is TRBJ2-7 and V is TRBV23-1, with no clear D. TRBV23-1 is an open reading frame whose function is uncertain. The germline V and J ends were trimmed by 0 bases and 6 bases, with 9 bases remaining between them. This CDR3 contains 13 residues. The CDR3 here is CASSQSSKSEQYF. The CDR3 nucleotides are TGCGCCAGCAGTCAATCATCCAAATCCGAGCAGTACTTC.

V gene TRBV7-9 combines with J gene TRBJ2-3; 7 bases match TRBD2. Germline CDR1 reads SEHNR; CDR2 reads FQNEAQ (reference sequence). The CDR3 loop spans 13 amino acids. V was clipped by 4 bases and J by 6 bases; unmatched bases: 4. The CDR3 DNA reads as TGTGCCAGCAGCTCGGGGGGAGGTGATACGCAGTATTTT. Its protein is CASSSGGGDTQYF.

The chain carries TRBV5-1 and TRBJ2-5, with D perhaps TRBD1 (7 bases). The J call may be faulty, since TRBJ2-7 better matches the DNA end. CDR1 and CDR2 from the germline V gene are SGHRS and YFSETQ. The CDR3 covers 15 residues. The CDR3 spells CASCAVTQGRSEQYF. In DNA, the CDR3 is TGCGCCAGCTGCGCGGTAACACAGGGGAGGAGCGAGCAGTACTTC.

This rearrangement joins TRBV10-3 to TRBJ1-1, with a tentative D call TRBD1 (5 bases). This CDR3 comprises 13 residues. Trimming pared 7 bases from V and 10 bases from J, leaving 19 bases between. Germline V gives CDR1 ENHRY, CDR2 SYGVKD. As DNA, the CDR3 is TGTGCCATCACCGGGGGGGGAGGCGGCGTAGCTTTCTTT. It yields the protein CAITGGGGGVAFF.

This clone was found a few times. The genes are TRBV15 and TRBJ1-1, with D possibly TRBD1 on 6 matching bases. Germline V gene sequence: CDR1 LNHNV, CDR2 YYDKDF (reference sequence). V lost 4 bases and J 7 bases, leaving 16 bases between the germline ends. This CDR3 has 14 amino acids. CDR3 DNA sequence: TGTGCCACCAGCACGAGACAGGTACAGAATGAAGCTTTCTTT. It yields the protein CATSTRQVQNEAFF. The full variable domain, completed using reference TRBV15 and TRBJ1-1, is DAMVIQNPRYQVTQFGKPVTLSCSQTLNHNVMYWYQQKSSQAPKLLFHYYDKDFNNEADTPDNFQSRRPNTSFCFLDIRSPGLGDTAMYLCATSTRQVQNEAFFGQGTRLTVV.

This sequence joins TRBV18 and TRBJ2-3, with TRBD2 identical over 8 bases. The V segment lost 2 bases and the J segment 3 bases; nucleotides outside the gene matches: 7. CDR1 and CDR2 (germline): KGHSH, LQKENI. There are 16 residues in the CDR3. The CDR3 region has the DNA TGTGCCAGCTCACCAACCCAGCGGGGGCGAACAGATACGCAGTATTTT. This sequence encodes CASSPTQRGRTDTQYF.

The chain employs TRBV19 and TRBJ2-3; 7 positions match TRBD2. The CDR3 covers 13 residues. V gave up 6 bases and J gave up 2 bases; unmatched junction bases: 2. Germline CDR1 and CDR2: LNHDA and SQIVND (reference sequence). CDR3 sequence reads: CASSAGVTDTQYF. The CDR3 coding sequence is TGTGCCAGTAGCGCGGGGGTCACAGATACGCAGTATTTT.

CDR3 region: CASSVDPRTDGTQYF. Written as DNA, the CDR3 is TGTGCCAGCAGCGTAGACCCCAGGACAGATGGCACGCAGTATTTT. The genes are TRBV9 and TRBJ2-3, with D maybe TRBD1 (6 bases). V was shortened by 0 bases and J by 9 bases, with 17 bases between the two germline ends. Germline V gives CDR1 SGDLS, CDR2 YYNGEE. The CDR3 has 15 residues.

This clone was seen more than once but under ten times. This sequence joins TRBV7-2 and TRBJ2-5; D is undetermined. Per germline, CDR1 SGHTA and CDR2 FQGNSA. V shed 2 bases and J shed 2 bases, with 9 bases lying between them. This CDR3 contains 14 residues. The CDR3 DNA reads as TGTGCCAGCAGCTTAAACAGTGGGCAAGAGACCCAGTACTTC. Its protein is CASSLNSGQETQYF.

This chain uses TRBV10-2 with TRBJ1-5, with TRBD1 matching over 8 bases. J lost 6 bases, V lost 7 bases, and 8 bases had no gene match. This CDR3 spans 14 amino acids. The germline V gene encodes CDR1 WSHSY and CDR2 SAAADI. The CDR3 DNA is TGCGCCAGCAACGGACAGGGTTCGGGTCAGCCCCAGCATTTT. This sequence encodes CASNGQGSGQPQHF.

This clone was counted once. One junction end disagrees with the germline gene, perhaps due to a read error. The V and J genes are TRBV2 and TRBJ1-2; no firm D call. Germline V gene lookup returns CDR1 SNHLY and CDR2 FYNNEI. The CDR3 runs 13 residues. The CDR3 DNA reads TGTGCCAGCAGCAACTCTCTTCCGGAGCCGCATTACTTC. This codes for CASSNSLPEPHYF.

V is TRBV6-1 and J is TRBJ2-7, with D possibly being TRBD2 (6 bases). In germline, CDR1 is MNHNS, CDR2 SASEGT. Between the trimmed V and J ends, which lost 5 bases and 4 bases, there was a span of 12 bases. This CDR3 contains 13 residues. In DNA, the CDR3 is TGTGCCAGCAGTCGTACGGGGGTTTACGAGCAGTACTTC. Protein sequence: CASSRTGVYEQYF.

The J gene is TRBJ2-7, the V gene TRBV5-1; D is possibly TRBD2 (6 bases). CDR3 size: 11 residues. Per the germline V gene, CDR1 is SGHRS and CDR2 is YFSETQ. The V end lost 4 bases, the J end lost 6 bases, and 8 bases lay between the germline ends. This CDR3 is CASSEGGEQYF. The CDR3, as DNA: TGCGCCAGCAGCGAGGGAGGCGAGCAGTACTTC.

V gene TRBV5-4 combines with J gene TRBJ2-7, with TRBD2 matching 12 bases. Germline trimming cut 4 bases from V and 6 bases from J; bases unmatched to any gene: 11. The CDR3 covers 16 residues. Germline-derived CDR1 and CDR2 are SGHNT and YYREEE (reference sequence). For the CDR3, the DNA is TGTGCCAGCAGCGGGTCCGGACTAGCGGGGCTACGCGAGCAGTACTTC. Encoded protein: CASSGSGLAGLREQYF.